One TCR beta chain is described in this entry. The target antigen is unknown. Sequenced by immunoSEQ multiplex PCR; TCRdb stores in-frame clones only, minus some. The table lists under 30,000 clones, around nine tenths of them singletons, with 0.81% in the top ten. This sample is part of a study of lymphopenia after photon versus proton radiotherapy. Study outcomes and limitations: A bigger post-nadir fall in TCR diversity correlated inversely with survival time in deceased patients. Survival link was tested only in deceased patients; proton benefit remains a possibility. After lymphocyte nadir, photon-treated repertoires showed oligoclonal expansion, especially CD8+ Temra. Under photons, naive T cells and diversity fell while effector/memory populations rose.

This TCR derives from a woman in her forties or fifties with cholangiocarcinoma. The sample in question was peripheral blood, obtained from a patient treated with photon-based radiotherapy.

CDR3 sequence: CASSQGPDSSDTQYF. The CDR3 bases are TGCGCCAGCAGCCAAGGACCGGACTCGTCGGATACGCAGTATTTT. The genes are TRBV4-1 and TRBJ2-3; weak D call: TRBD2 (5 bases). CDR1 MGHRA and CDR2 YSYEKL come from the germline V gene. V lost 1 base to trimming and J lost 6 bases, with 14 bases between them. The CDR3 spans 15 residues.